This is a list of T cell receptor beta chains from one sample in a study of blood T cell repertoires in COVID-19. Method: immunoSEQ multiplex PCR; TCRdb's copy keeps in-frame clones and lacks some. The sample contains approximately 500,000 clones, roughly nine tenths of which appear only once. The sample comprised peripheral blood. Receptors were obtained from a woman between 50 and 59 years old with COVID-19, enrolled during active disease. Both conserved end residues are part of each CDR3. A D gene is named only where the DNA matches it firmly. Rows may omit the clone size; those that give it use once, few, many or a size class.

j_call: TRBJ1-1
v_call: TRBV5-1
clone_size: NA
d_call: NA
cdr3_nt: TGCGCCAGCAGCCAGGGGTGGGGGAACACTGAAGCTTTCTTT
cdr3_aa: CASSQGWGNTEAFF

j_call: TRBJ1-1
v_call: TRBV7-6
clone_size: NA
d_call: NA
cdr3_nt: TGTGCCAGCAGCCCAATTACGCGGCCGATGAACACTGAAGCTTTCTTT
cdr3_aa: CASSPITRPMNTEAFF

j_call: TRBJ2-1
v_call: TRBV5-8
clone_size: once
d_call: NA
cdr3_nt: TGTGCCAGCAGCTTAGGAGTCGGACAGAGGCATGAGCAGTTCTTC
cdr3_aa: CASSLGVGQRHEQFF

j_call: TRBJ2-3
v_call: TRBV28
clone_size: NA
d_call: NA
cdr3_nt: TGTGCCTCACGACAGGGCACAGATACGCAGTATTTT
cdr3_aa: CASRQGTDTQYF

j_call: TRBJ2-5
v_call: TRBV5-4
clone_size: NA
d_call: NA
cdr3_nt: TGTGCCAGCAGCTTGGCACCCGGAGAGGAGACCCAGTACTTC
cdr3_aa: CASSLAPGEETQYF

j_call: TRBJ1-2
v_call: TRBV7-3
clone_size: NA
d_call: TRBD1
cdr3_nt: TGTGCCAGCAGCCAATGGACAGGGGGAAACTATGGCTACACCTTC
cdr3_aa: CASSQWTGGNYGYTF

j_call: TRBJ2-7
v_call: TRBV5-1
clone_size: NA
d_call: NA
cdr3_nt: TGCGCCAGCTCTGTCCTCGACGAGCAGTACTTC
cdr3_aa: CASSVLDEQYF

j_call: TRBJ1-1
v_call: TRBV5-4
clone_size: few
d_call: TRBD1
cdr3_nt: TGTGCCAGCAGCTTGGCCCCAGGGGGGTTGAACACTGAAGCTTTCTTT
cdr3_aa: CASSLAPGGLNTEAFF

j_call: TRBJ2-3
v_call: TRBV5-6
clone_size: NA
d_call: TRBD1
cdr3_nt: TGTGCCAGCCGGGGACAGAGCACAGATACGCAGTATTTT
cdr3_aa: CASRGQSTDTQYF

j_call: TRBJ1-5
v_call: TRBV12-5
clone_size: NA
d_call: TRBD1
cdr3_nt: TGTGCTAGTGGTTCTACCTCAGACAGGGATCAGCCCCAGCATTTT
cdr3_aa: CASGSTSDRDQPQHF

j_call: TRBJ2-3
v_call: TRBV6-1
clone_size: NA
d_call: TRBD2
cdr3_nt: TGTGCCAGCAGTGAAGTCCTCGTGGGACTAGCGGGGGGGATTGATACGCAGTATTTT
cdr3_aa: CASSEVLVGLAGGIDTQYF

j_call: TRBJ1-4
v_call: TRBV6-5
clone_size: NA
d_call: NA
cdr3_nt: TGTGCCAGCAACCCCGGGGAAAAACTGTTTTTT
cdr3_aa: CASNPGEKLFF

j_call: TRBJ1-1
v_call: TRBV18
clone_size: NA
d_call: NA
cdr3_nt: TGTGCCAGCTCACTCGGACAGTCTGAAGCTTTCTTT
cdr3_aa: CASSLGQSEAFF

j_call: TRBJ1-5
v_call: TRBV5-8
clone_size: NA
d_call: TRBD1
cdr3_nt: TGTGCCAGCAGCGCCTCCGGGGGACAGGGGCGACAGCCCCAGCATTTT
cdr3_aa: CASSASGGQGRQPQHF

j_call: TRBJ2-7
v_call: TRBV2
clone_size: once
d_call: NA
cdr3_nt: TGTGCCAGCAGTTTCGGGATCTCCTACGAGCAGTACTTC
cdr3_aa: CASSFGISYEQYF

j_call: TRBJ2-1
v_call: TRBV5-1
clone_size: NA
d_call: TRBD2
cdr3_nt: TGCGCCAGCAGCCCCGGGGGACTAAGCTCCTACAATGAGCAGTTCTTC
cdr3_aa: CASSPGGLSSYNEQFF

j_call: TRBJ1-2
v_call: TRBV11-2
clone_size: NA
d_call: NA
cdr3_nt: TGTGCCAGCAGCTTGCGTGGGGCAGTGCCTCAAGAGGGCTACACCTTC
cdr3_aa: CASSLRGAVPQEGYTF

j_call: TRBJ2-7
v_call: TRBV5-1
clone_size: NA
d_call: TRBD1
cdr3_nt: TGCGCCAGCAGCTTGGGCACAGGGGATTACTACGAGCAGTACTTC
cdr3_aa: CASSLGTGDYYEQYF

j_call: TRBJ1-1
v_call: TRBV2
clone_size: NA
d_call: NA
cdr3_nt: TGTGCCAGCAGCAACGAGGGCCCAGGGGACACTGAAGCTTTCTTT
cdr3_aa: CASSNEGPGDTEAFF

j_call: TRBJ1-1
v_call: TRBV3-1/TRBV3-2
clone_size: NA
d_call: NA
cdr3_nt: TGTGCCAGCAGCCAAGATGCACCAGGGATCATCGTCACTGAAGCTTTCTTT
cdr3_aa: CASSQDAPGIIVTEAFF

j_call: TRBJ1-1
v_call: TRBV7-3
clone_size: NA
d_call: TRBD1
cdr3_nt: TGTGCCAGCAGCGGAGGGACAGGGAGCCCTGACACTGAAGCTTTCTTT
cdr3_aa: CASSGGTGSPDTEAFF

j_call: TRBJ1-2
v_call: TRBV3-1/TRBV3-2
clone_size: NA
d_call: TRBD1
cdr3_nt: TGTGCCAGCAGCCAGGACAGGGGGCGATACCGCTACACCTTC
cdr3_aa: CASSQDRGRYRYTF

j_call: TRBJ1-1
v_call: TRBV6-5
clone_size: NA
d_call: NA
cdr3_nt: TGTGCCAGCAGGGTACACGAGGACACTGAAGCTTTCTTT
cdr3_aa: CASRVHEDTEAFF

j_call: TRBJ2-2
v_call: TRBV6-5
clone_size: NA
d_call: NA
cdr3_nt: TGTGCCAGCAGTTACGCTGGGGCTCCGACCGGGGAGCTGTTTTTT
cdr3_aa: CASSYAGAPTGELFF

j_call: TRBJ2-1
v_call: TRBV10-2
clone_size: NA
d_call: TRBD1
cdr3_nt: TGCGCCAGCCTCTCGACAGGGGGCCCCTACAATGAGCAGTTCTTC
cdr3_aa: CASLSTGGPYNEQFF

j_call: TRBJ1-2
v_call: TRBV12-3/TRBV12-4
clone_size: NA
d_call: NA
cdr3_nt: TGTGCCAGCTGTTTTACAGGGCACTATGGCTACACCTTC
cdr3_aa: CASCFTGHYGYTF

j_call: TRBJ1-1
v_call: TRBV5-1
clone_size: NA
d_call: NA
cdr3_nt: TGCGCCAGCAGCTGGAAGGGACGGGGGGACACTGAAGCTTTCTTT
cdr3_aa: CASSWKGRGDTEAFF

j_call: TRBJ1-5
v_call: TRBV6-6
clone_size: NA
d_call: NA
cdr3_nt: TGTGCCAGCAGTTACGGGGGGAAGAGCAATCAGCCCCAGCATTTT
cdr3_aa: CASSYGGKSNQPQHF

j_call: TRBJ2-5
v_call: TRBV2
clone_size: NA
d_call: NA
cdr3_nt: TGTGCCAGCAGTGACGCCTCTTTCAGGGTGTCGAGAGAGACCCAGTACTTC
cdr3_aa: CASSDASFRVSRETQYF

j_call: TRBJ1-4
v_call: TRBV12-3/TRBV12-4
clone_size: NA
d_call: NA
cdr3_nt: TGTGCCAGCAGTCCTTTAGTTGGTGAAAAACTGTTTTTT
cdr3_aa: CASSPLVGEKLFF

j_call: TRBJ1-6
v_call: TRBV6-2/TRBV6-3
clone_size: NA
d_call: TRBD1
cdr3_nt: TGTGCCAGCAGTTGGCACGGACAGGGTAATAATTCACCCCTCCACTTT
cdr3_aa: CASSWHGQGNNSPLHF

j_call: TRBJ2-7
v_call: TRBV5-1
clone_size: NA
d_call: NA
cdr3_nt: TGCGCCAGCAGCTTGGCCCCCGCAGGGATAAGGGAGCAGTACTTC
cdr3_aa: CASSLAPAGIREQYF

j_call: TRBJ1-2
v_call: TRBV5-6
clone_size: NA
d_call: NA
cdr3_nt: TGTGCCAGCAGCTTGGGCTCGGTGGCGGCCCAAGCTAACTATGGCTACACCTTC
cdr3_aa: CASSLGSVAAQANYGYTF

j_call: TRBJ1-2
v_call: TRBV28
clone_size: few
d_call: NA
cdr3_nt: TGTGCCAGCTCTGGGCTCACTAACTATGGCTACACCTTC
cdr3_aa: CASSGLTNYGYTF

j_call: TRBJ1-4
v_call: TRBV15
clone_size: NA
d_call: NA
cdr3_nt: TGTGCCACCAGCAGAGATCGGGTTAAACTGTTTTTT
cdr3_aa: CATSRDRVKLFF

j_call: TRBJ1-3
v_call: TRBV20-1
clone_size: NA
d_call: NA
cdr3_nt: TGCAGTGCTGGGGGCGGAAACACCATATATTTT
cdr3_aa: CSAGGGNTIYF

j_call: TRBJ2-7
v_call: TRBV4-1
clone_size: NA
d_call: NA
cdr3_nt: TGCGCCAGCAGCCTAACTCATACTATGCAGGGTGGCGAGCAGTACTTC
cdr3_aa: CASSLTHTMQGGEQYF

j_call: TRBJ2-3
v_call: TRBV3-1/TRBV3-2
clone_size: NA
d_call: TRBD2
cdr3_nt: TGTGCCACCTCTGGGGGGGGCACAGATACGCAGTATTTT
cdr3_aa: CATSGGGTDTQYF

j_call: TRBJ2-3
v_call: TRBV27
clone_size: few
d_call: NA
cdr3_nt: TGTGCCAGCAGCCAGGGGCCAGATACGCAGTATTTT
cdr3_aa: CASSQGPDTQYF

j_call: TRBJ2-1
v_call: TRBV14
clone_size: NA
d_call: NA
cdr3_nt: TGTGCCAGCAGCTTCTTTCTCTCCTACAATGAGCAGTTCTTC
cdr3_aa: CASSFFLSYNEQFF

j_call: TRBJ2-3
v_call: TRBV6-6
clone_size: NA
d_call: NA
cdr3_nt: TGTGCCAGCAGGGACCTGAAAGGACTAAGGACAGATACGCAGTATTTT
cdr3_aa: CASRDLKGLRTDTQYF

j_call: TRBJ1-5
v_call: TRBV10-3
clone_size: NA
d_call: NA
cdr3_nt: TGTGCCATCAGTGAGTCCGTCGGCAGGGTTCAGCCCCAGCATTTT
cdr3_aa: CAISESVGRVQPQHF

j_call: TRBJ1-5
v_call: TRBV12-3/TRBV12-4
clone_size: NA
d_call: NA
cdr3_nt: TGTGCCAGCAGTTCGGGATATCAGCCCCAGCATTTT
cdr3_aa: CASSSGYQPQHF

j_call: TRBJ2-2
v_call: TRBV6-5
clone_size: NA
d_call: NA
cdr3_nt: TGTGCCAGCAGACCGACAGGAGGGGAGCTGTTTTTT
cdr3_aa: CASRPTGGELFF

j_call: TRBJ2-5
v_call: TRBV11-1
clone_size: NA
d_call: NA
cdr3_nt: TGTGCCAGCAGCCCAGAAGGAGGGCCTCAAGAGACCCAGTACTTC
cdr3_aa: CASSPEGGPQETQYF

j_call: TRBJ2-3
v_call: TRBV7-9
clone_size: NA
d_call: TRBD1
cdr3_nt: TGTGCCAGCAGCTCAGACAGGGGTTCGGGCACAGATACGCAGTATTTT
cdr3_aa: CASSSDRGSGTDTQYF

j_call: TRBJ2-1
v_call: TRBV24-1
clone_size: NA
d_call: TRBD2
cdr3_nt: TGTGCCGCGGGGGACTACAATGAGCAGTTCTTC
cdr3_aa: CAAGDYNEQFF

j_call: TRBJ1-2
v_call: TRBV29-1
clone_size: NA
d_call: TRBD1
cdr3_nt: TGCAGCGTTAAACCCCCCGTGGCGCAGGGGGCAGGCTATGGCTACACCTTC
cdr3_aa: CSVKPPVAQGAGYGYTF

j_call: TRBJ2-1
v_call: TRBV5-6
clone_size: NA
d_call: NA
cdr3_nt: TGTGCCAGCAGCTTGAGCGCATACAATGAGCAGTTCTTC
cdr3_aa: CASSLSAYNEQFF

j_call: TRBJ1-5
v_call: TRBV4-1
clone_size: NA
d_call: NA
cdr3_nt: TGCGCCAGCACCCCGGGGTTTGGTGGCAATCAGCCCCAGCATTTT
cdr3_aa: CASTPGFGGNQPQHF